The T cell receptor beta chain under discussion was sequenced for a study of molecular identifiers for immune sequencing clone quantification. Turning to the study itself: In replicates, the authors split RNA from approximately 20,000 or 100,000 naive CD8 cells five ways and sequenced four.

Study-level findings and limits: Spiked-in Jurkat TCR RNA corresponding to one cell was reported as detectable against 970,000 or so naive cells. In CMV-specific effectors, clones above 20 copies held over 99% of molecules; naive, under 1%.

The CDR3 contains 15 residues. The V end lost 5 bases, the J end lost 1 base, and 14 bases lay between the germline ends. The germline V gene has CDR1 SGHAT and CDR2 FQNNGV. This clonotype was counted only a few times. The target antigen is unknown. Previously described methods with listed TCR primers produced the bulk TCR libraries. TCRdb called the PCR reads again in MiXCR, with one record for every CDR3 protein. Of about 500,000 distinct CDR3 sequences in the sample, about a fifth were seen once. The V call is TRBV11-2, the J call TRBJ1-1; no firm D call. Sequencing was performed on naive CD8+ T cells from blood, with Jurkat cell RNA spiked in. The subset: FACS-sorted CD8+CD4-CCR7+CD45RA+ naive T cells. The receptor was isolated from a human donor in good health. Some libraries in this study had Jurkat cell RNA spiked in. CDR3 coding DNA: TGTGCCAGCAGCCGGCGGACGGTCGGGAACACTGAAGCTTTCTTT. Translating gives CASSRRTVGNTEAFF.